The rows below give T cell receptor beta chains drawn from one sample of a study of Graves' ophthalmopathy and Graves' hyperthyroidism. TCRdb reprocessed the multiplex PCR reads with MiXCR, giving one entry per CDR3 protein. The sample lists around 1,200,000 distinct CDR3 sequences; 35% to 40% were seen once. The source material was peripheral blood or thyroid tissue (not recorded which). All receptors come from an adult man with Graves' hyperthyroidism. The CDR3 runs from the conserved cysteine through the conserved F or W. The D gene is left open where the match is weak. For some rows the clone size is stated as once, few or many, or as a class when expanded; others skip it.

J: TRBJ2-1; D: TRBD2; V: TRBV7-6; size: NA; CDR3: CASSLRGGEQFF; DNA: TGTGCCAGCAGTCTCCGGGGGGGTGAGCAGTTCTTC
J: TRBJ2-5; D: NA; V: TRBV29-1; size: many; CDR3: CSVFPTPHEITQETQYF; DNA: TGCAGCGTTTTTCCGACACCCCACGAAATTACCCAAGAGACCCAGTACTTC
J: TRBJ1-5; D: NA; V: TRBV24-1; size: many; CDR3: CATSDARGLQPQHF; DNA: TGTGCCACCAGTGACGCCAGGGGTTTGCAGCCCCAGCATTTT
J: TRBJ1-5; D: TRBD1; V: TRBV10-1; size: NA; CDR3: CASSEGQGADQPQHF; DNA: TGCGCCAGCAGTGAGGGACAGGGGGCCGATCAGCCCCAGCATTTT
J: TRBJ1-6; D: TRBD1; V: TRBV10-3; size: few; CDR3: CAIKPRGLRNSPLHF; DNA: TGTGCCATCAAACCGAGGGGGCTACGGAATTCACCCCTCCACTTT
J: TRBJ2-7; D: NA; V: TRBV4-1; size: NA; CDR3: CASSQQLRGYEQYF; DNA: TGCGCCAGCAGCCAACAGCTCAGGGGCTACGAGCAGTACTTC
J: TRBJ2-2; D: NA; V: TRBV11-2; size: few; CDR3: CASSPQDPQNTGELFF; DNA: TGTGCCAGCAGCCCACAGGACCCCCAGAACACCGGGGAGCTGTTTTTT
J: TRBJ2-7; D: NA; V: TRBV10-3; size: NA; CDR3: CASFQETYEQYF; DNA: TGTGCCAGCTTCCAGGAGACCTACGAGCAGTACTTC
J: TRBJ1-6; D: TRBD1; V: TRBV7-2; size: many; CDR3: CASSTRQGSPLHF; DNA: TGTGCCAGCAGCACAAGACAGGGGTCACCCCTCCACTTT
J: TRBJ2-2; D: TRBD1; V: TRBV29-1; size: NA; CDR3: CSVEAPDRAGGELFF; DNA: TGCAGCGTTGAAGCCCCGGACAGGGCGGGCGGGGAGCTGTTTTTT
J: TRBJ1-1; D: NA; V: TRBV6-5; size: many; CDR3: CASSYSRGTEAFF; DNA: TGTGCCAGCAGTTACAGTAGGGGGACTGAAGCTTTCTTT
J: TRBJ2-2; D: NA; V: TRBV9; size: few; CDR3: CASSVGADNTGELFF; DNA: TGTGCCAGCAGCGTAGGGGCAGACAACACCGGGGAGCTGTTTTTT
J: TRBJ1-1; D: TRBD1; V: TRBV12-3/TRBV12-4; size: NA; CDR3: CASSLGTAPNTEAFF; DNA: TGTGCCAGCAGTCTCGGGACAGCGCCGAACACTGAAGCTTTCTTT
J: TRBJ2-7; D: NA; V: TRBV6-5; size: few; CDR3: CASSYDGSTYEQYF; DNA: TGTGCCAGCAGTTACGACGGATCGACCTACGAGCAGTACTTC
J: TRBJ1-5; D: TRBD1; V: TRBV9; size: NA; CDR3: CAQRQGSGQPQHF; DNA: TGTGCACAGCGACAGGGTAGTGGACAGCCCCAGCATTTT
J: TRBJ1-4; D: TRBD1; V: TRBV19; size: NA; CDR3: CASTDRGPLGEKLFF; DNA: TGTGCCAGTACCGACAGGGGCCCGTTAGGTGAAAAACTGTTTTTT
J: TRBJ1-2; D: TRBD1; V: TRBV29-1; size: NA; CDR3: CSVGRETGSSGYTF; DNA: TGCAGCGTTGGACGAGAGACAGGGTCGTCTGGCTACACCTTC
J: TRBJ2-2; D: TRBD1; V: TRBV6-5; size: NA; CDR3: CASSYFPGTATGELFF; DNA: TGTGCCAGCAGTTACTTCCCCGGGACAGCTACCGGGGAGCTGTTTTTT
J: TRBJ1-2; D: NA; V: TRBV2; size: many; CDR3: CASSEMVANYGYTF; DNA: TGTGCCAGCAGTGAGATGGTAGCTAACTATGGCTACACCTTC
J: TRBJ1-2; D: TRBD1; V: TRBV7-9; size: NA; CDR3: CASSPEDRVGGYTF; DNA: TGTGCCAGCAGCCCCGAGGACAGGGTTGGAGGCTACACCTTC
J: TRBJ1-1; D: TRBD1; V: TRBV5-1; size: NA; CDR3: CASSWDRGQDTEAFF; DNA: TGCGCCAGCAGCTGGGACAGGGGGCAGGACACTGAAGCTTTCTTT
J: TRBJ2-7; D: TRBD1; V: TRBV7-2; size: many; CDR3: CASSSRGQTYEQYF; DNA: TGTGCCAGCAGCTCCAGGGGACAGACCTACGAGCAGTACTTC
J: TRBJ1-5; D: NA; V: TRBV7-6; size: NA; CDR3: CAWADGGINQPQHF; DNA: TGTGCCTGGGCGGACGGTGGAATCAATCAGCCCCAGCATTTT
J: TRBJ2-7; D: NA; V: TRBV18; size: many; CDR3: CASSPREDEQYF; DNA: TGTGCCAGCTCACCAAGGGAGGACGAGCAGTACTTC
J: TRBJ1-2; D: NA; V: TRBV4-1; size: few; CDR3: CASSTHREANYGYTF; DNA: TGCGCCAGCAGCACCCACAGGGAGGCCAACTATGGCTACACCTTC
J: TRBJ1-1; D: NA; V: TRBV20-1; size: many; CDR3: CSASSLTRMNTEAFF; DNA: TGCAGTGCTAGTTCCCTCACAAGAATGAACACTGAAGCTTTCTTT
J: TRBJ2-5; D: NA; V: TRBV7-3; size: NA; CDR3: CASSSSGVGGRQETQYF; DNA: TGTGCCAGCAGCTCTTCAGGGGTTGGTGGAAGACAAGAGACCCAGTACTTC
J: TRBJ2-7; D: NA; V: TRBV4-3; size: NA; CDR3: CASSQAPWRSNEQYF; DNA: TGCGCCAGCAGCCAGGCCCCCTGGCGTTCTAACGAGCAGTACTTC
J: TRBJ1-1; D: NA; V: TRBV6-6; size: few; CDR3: CASSYRKQTGRRNTEAFF; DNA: TGTGCCAGCAGTTACCGGAAACAAACGGGGCGGAGGAACACTGAAGCTTTCTTT
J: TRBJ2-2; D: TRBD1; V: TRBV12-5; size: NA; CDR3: CASGPQDRGTTGELFF; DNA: TGTGCTAGTGGACCCCAGGACAGGGGGACCACCGGGGAGCTGTTTTTT
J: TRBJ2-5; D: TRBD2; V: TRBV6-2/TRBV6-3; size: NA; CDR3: CASSPKAGGQETQYF; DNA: TGTGCCAGCAGTCCCAAAGCGGGGGGACAAGAGACCCAGTACTTC
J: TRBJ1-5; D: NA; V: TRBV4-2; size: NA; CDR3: CASSQVSFEPQHF; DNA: TGTGCCAGCAGCCAAGTCTCTTTCGAGCCCCAGCATTTT
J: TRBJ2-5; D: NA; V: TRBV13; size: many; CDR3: CASSSWSGPRTQYF; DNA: TGTGCCAGCAGCTCCTGGAGCGGGCCGCGGACCCAGTACTTC
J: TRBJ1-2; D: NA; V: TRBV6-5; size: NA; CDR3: CASSYRVKLGDYGYTF; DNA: TGTGCCAGCAGCTACAGGGTGAAACTAGGTGACTATGGCTACACCTTC
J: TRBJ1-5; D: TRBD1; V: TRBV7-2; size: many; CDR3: CASTLRTGNNQPQHF; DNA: TGTGCCAGCACACTACGGACAGGGAACAATCAGCCCCAGCATTTT
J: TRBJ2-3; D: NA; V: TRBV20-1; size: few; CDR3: CSAMNPQVDTQYF; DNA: TGCAGTGCTATGAACCCGCAGGTTGACACGCAGTATTTT
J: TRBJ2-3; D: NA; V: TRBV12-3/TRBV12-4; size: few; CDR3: CASSLEARATDTQYF; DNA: TGTGCCAGCAGTTTGGAGGCTCGAGCCACAGATACGCAGTATTTT
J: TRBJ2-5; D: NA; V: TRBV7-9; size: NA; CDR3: CASNTGTAGETQYF; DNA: TGTGCCAGCAACACCGGGACAGCGGGGGAGACCCAGTACTTC
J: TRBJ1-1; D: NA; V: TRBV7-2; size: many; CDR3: CASSPAGGLAEAFF; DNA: TGTGCCAGCAGCCCCGCGGGGGGGCTCGCTGAAGCTTTCTTT
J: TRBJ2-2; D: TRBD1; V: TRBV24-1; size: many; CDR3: CATSARTRDRRNTGELFF; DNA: TGTGCCACCAGTGCCCGAACCCGGGACAGGAGAAACACCGGGGAGCTGTTTTTT
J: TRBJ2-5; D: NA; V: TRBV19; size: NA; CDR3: CASPPGETQYF; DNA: TGTGCCTCACCCCCGGGGGAGACCCAGTACTTC
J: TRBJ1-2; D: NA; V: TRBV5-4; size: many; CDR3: CASRRDRNGYTF; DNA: TGTGCCAGCAGACGCGACCGAAATGGCTACACCTTC
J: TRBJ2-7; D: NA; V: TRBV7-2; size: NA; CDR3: CASSPNRGGELYF; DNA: TGTGCCAGCAGCCCAAACAGGGGCGGGGAGCTGTACTTC
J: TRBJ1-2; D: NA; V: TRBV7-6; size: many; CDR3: CASSRGTVDGYTF; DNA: TGTGCCAGCAGCCGTGGGACTGTGGATGGCTACACCTTC
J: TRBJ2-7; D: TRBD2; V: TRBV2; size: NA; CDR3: CASSDPGRAYEQYF; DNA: TGTGCCAGCAGTGATCCCGGGAGGGCCTACGAGCAGTACTTC